This paragraph covers one TCR beta chain sequence. The sample's time point: blood 4 weeks post-SBRT, at nephrectomy. Treatment reported: 15 Gy SBRT to primary tumor, nephrectomy 4 weeks later. Nephrectomy followed 15 Gy stereotactic body radiation by 4 weeks. The assay was immunoSEQ multiplex PCR, and TCRdb's table has in-frame clones only and misses some. The sample has roughly 64,000 clones; about 80% are singletons. This sample is part of a study of radiation and T cells in renal cell carcinoma. This receptor was obtained from a man aged 55 to 70 with renal cell carcinoma. The sequenced sample was blood, obtained from a patient whose treatment included radiotherapy and nephrectomy.

The CDR3 DNA follows: TGCGCCAGCAGCCAAAGTAACCCGGGGACCCAAGAGACCCAGTACTTC. As protein: CASSQSNPGTQETQYF. The chain couples TRBV4-1 to TRBJ2-5; either TRBD1 or TRBD2 may supply D (5 bases each). Trimming stripped 2 bases from V and 1 base from J, with 14 bases between. Germline V gene sequence: CDR1 MGHRA, CDR2 YSYEKL. The CDR3 contains 16 residues.